This TCR beta chain was obtained from a study of identifying expanded T cells in peripheral blood. Of note for this clone: Its antigen remains unknown.

The method was immunoSEQ multiplex PCR; TCRdb's version includes in-frame clones alone and lacks a portion of them. This sample yields more than 75,000 clones, of which roughly 86% are seen a single time; 5.6% belongs to the top ten. Findings and limits, study-wide: Roughly 1.2 clones differed between technical replicates, versus approximately 16 and 19 over time. Across healthy donors, higher total template counts meant significantly greater roughly 2-week count variance.

CDR1 LGHNA and CDR2 YSLEER come from the germline V gene. V lost 0 bases and J lost 9, with 9 bases in between. The length of the CDR3 is 13 residues. The sequencing input was blood. V and J are TRBV4-3 and TRBJ2-1; D call uncertain. The origin of this receptor is a person between 18 and 69 years old in good health. The CDR3 DNA reads TGCGCCAGCAGCCAAGATCTAGGCGGTGAGCAGTTCTTC. It encodes CASSQDLGGEQFF.